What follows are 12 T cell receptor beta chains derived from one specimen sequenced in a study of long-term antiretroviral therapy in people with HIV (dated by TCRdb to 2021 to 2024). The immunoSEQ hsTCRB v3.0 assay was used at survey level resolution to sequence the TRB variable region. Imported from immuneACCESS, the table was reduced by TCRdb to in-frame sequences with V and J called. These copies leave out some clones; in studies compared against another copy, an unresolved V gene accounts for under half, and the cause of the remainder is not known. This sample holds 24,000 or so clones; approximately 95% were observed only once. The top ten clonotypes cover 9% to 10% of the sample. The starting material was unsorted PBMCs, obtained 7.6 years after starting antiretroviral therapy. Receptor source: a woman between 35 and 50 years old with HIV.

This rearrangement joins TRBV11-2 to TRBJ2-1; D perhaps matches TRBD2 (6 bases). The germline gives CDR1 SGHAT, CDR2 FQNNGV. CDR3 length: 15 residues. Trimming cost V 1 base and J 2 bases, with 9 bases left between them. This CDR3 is CASSLARGTYNEQFF. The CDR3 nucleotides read TGTGCCAGCAGCTTAGCGCGGGGCACCTACAATGAGCAGTTCTTC.

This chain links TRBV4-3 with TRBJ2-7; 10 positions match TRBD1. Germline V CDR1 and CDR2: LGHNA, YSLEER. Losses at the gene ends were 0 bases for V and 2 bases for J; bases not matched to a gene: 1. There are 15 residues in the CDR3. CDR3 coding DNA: TGCGCCAGCAGCCAAGAGGGACAGGGGCCCTACGAGCAGTACTTC. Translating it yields CASSQEGQGPYEQYF.

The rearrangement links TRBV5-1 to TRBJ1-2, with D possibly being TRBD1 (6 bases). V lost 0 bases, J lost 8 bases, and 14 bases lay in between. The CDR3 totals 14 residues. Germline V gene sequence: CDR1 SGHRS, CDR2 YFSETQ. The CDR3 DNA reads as TGCGCCAGCAGCTTGGACACAGCCGGGGGCGGCTACACCTTC. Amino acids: CASSLDTAGGGYTF. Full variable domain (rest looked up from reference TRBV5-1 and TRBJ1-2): KAGVTQTPRYLIKTRGQQVTLSCSPISGHRSVSWYQQTPGQGLQFLFEYFSETQRNKGNFPGRFSGRQFSNSRSEMNVSTLELGDSALYLCASSLDTAGGGYTFGSGTRLTVV.

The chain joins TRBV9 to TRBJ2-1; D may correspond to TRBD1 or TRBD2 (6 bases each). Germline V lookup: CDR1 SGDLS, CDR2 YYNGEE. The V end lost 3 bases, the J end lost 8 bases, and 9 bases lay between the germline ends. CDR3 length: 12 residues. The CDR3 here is CASSARGHEQFF. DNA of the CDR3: TGTGCCAGCAGCGCCCGGGGGCATGAGCAGTTCTTC.

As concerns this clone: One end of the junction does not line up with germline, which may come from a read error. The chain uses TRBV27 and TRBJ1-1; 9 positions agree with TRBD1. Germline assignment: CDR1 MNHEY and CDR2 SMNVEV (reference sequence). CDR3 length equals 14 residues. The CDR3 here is CASSPEWGTGGARF. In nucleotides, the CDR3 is TGTGCCAGCAGTCCTGAATGGGGAACAGGGGGCGCAAGGTTT.

CDR3 in amino acids: CASRPGGAPADGYTF. DNA for the CDR3: TGTGCCAGCAGGCCCGGCGGGGCCCCGGCGGATGGCTACACCTTC. The chain links TRBV7-8 to TRBJ1-2; TRBD1 is a possible D gene (5 bases). The CDR3 covers 15 residues. V was shortened by 6 bases and J by 6 bases, with 20 bases between the two germline ends. The germline V gene has CDR1 SGHVS and CDR2 FQNEAQ.

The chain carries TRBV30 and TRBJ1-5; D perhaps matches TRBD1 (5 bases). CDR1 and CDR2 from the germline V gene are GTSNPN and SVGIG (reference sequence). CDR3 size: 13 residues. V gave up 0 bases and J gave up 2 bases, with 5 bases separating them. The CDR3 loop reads CAWSVQGNQPQHF. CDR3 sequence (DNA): TGTGCCTGGAGTGTACAGGGCAATCAGCCCCAGCATTTT.

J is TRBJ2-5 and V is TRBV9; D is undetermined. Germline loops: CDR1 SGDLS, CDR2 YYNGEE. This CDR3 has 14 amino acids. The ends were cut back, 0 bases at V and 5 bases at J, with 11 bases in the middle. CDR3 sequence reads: CASSVATYGETQYF. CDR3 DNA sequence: TGTGCCAGCAGCGTAGCTACCTACGGGGAGACCCAGTACTTC.

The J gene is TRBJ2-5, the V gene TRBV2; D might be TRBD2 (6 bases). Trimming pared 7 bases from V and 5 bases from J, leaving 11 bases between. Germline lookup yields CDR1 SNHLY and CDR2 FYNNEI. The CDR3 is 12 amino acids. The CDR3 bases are TGTGCCAGCAAGGAGGGGCTTGAGACCCAGTACTTC. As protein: CASKEGLETQYF.

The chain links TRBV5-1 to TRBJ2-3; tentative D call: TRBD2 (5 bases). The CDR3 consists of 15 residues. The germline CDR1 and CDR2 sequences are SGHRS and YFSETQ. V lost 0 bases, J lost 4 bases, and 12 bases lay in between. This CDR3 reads CASSLVRGRADTQYF. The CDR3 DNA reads TGCGCCAGCAGCTTGGTCCGGGGTCGCGCAGATACGCAGTATTTT.

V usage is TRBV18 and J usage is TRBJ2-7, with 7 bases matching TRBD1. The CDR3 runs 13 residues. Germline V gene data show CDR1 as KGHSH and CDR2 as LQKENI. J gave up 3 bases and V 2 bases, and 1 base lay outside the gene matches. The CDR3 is CASSPAGGYEQYF. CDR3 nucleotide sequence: TGTGCCAGCTCACCAGCAGGGGGCTACGAGCAGTACTTC.

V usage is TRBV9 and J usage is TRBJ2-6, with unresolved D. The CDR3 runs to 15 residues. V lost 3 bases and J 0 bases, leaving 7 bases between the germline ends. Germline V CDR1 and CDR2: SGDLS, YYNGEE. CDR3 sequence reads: CASSGRFSGANVLTF. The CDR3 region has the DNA TGTGCCAGCAGCGGGCGCTTCTCTGGGGCCAACGTCCTGACTTTC.